These 10 T cell receptor beta chains came from one sample sequenced in a study of T cell responses to AZD1222 COVID-19 vaccine (dated by TCRdb to 2020 to 2023). The label giving this sample's time point can be read as: baseline before first vaccination. The library was built by means of the immunoSEQ multiplex PCR assay. TCRdb limited this immuneACCESS table to in-frame rearrangements with V and J called. A share of clones is missing; checked studies link under half to unresolved V genes, and the rest is unexplained. This sample gives around 150,000 clones in total; just under 95% of them show up just once. Clones ranked in the top ten supply roughly 1.3% of the sample. Material: peripheral blood, obtained on day 0 of AZD1222 vaccination. The receptor set was obtained from an adult in good health.

The chain is built from TRBV27 and TRBJ1-5, with TRBD1 matching 9 bases. V shed 5 bases, J shed 5 bases, and the junction held 4 bases outside the gene matches. Germline V gene data show CDR1 as MNHEY and CDR2 as SMNVEV (reference sequence). The CDR3 totals 14 residues. CDR3 in amino acids: CASSPGTGHQPQHF. The CDR3 DNA is TGTGCCAGCAGTCCAGGGACAGGGCATCAGCCCCAGCATTTT.

J is TRBJ1-6 and V is TRBV6-1; D unclear. The CDR3 has 16 residues. V lost 3 bases, J lost 0 bases, and 9 bases lay in between. Germline values: CDR1 MNHNS, CDR2 SASEGT. In DNA form, the CDR3 reads TGTGCCAGCAGTGAGACGGGAAGCTCCTATAATTCACCCCTCCACTTT. Its translation is CASSETGSSYNSPLHF.

The chain employs TRBV7-9 and TRBJ1-1; TRBD1 matches 7 bases. The CDR3 runs 15 residues. V lost 4 bases to trimming and J lost 10 bases; unmatched junction nucleotides: 15. In germline, CDR1 is SEHNR, CDR2 FQNEAQ (reference sequence). CDR3 protein: CASSSSQGGLLGAFF. CDR3 coding DNA: TGTGCCAGCAGCTCGTCCCAGGGGGGGTTGTTAGGAGCTTTCTTT. The full variable domain, rest sourced from reference TRBV7-9 and TRBJ1-1, is DTGVSQNPRHKITKRGQNVTFRCDPISEHNRLYWYRQTLGQGPEFLTYFQNEAQLEKSRLLSDRFSAERPKGSFSTLEIQRTEQGDSAMYLCASSSSQGGLLGAFFGQGTRLTVV.

The chain combines TRBV5-6 with TRBJ2-7, with D unclear. The germline V gene encodes CDR1 SGHDT and CDR2 YYEEEE. This CDR3 contains 11 residues. Trimming cost V 0 bases and J 9 bases, with 7 bases left between them. The CDR3 region is CASSLGSVQYF. CDR3 DNA sequence: TGTGCCAGCAGCTTGGGATCTGTGCAGTACTTC.

CDR3 DNA sequence: TGTGCCAGCAGCTTCAACCTCGATAGGGTTGACGAGCAGTACTTC. Translated: CASSFNLDRVDEQYF. This chain links TRBV7-9 with TRBJ2-7, with D hard to call. Germline V CDR1 and CDR2: SEHNR, FQNEAQ (reference sequence). The CDR3 has 15 amino acids. Trimming removed 3 bases from V and 5 bases from J, with 17 bases in between. Together with reference TRBV7-9 and TRBJ2-7, the CDR3 gives the full variable domain: DTGVSQNPRHKITKRGQNVTFRCDPISEHNRLYWYRQTLGQGPEFLTYFQNEAQLEKSRLLSDRFSAERPKGSFSTLEIQRTEQGDSAMYLCASSFNLDRVDEQYFGPGTRLTVT.

The V and J genes are TRBV6-2 or TRBV6-3 and TRBJ1-2; 9 bases line up with TRBD1. The CDR3 is 16 amino acids. The germline CDR1 and CDR2 sequences are MNHEY and SVGEGT. V trimming: 6 bases; J trimming: 1 base; junction bases outside the gene matches: 9. The CDR3 nucleotides read TGTGCCAGCAGCCCGAGGACAGGGGTTGGTAACTATGGCTACACCTTC. Its protein is CASSPRTGVGNYGYTF.

The chain links TRBV28 to TRBJ2-7; TRBD2 is a possible D gene (5 bases). The V end lost 2 bases, the J end lost 3 bases, and 11 bases lay between the germline ends. Germline V gene sequence: CDR1 MDHEN, CDR2 SYDVKM. This CDR3 is 14 amino acids long. Here the CDR3 reads CASSLRRLFYEQYF. The DNA for the CDR3 is TGTGCCAGCAGTTTAAGGAGGTTGTTCTACGAGCAGTACTTC.

This chain uses TRBV4-3 with TRBJ1-1, with D maybe TRBD1 (5 bases). The CDR3 sequence is 15 residues long. Per the germline V gene, CDR1 is LGHNA and CDR2 is YSLEER. The ends were cut back, 5 bases at V and 0 bases at J, with 13 bases in the middle. The CDR3 here is CASSFGDQLNTEAFF. Written as DNA, the CDR3 is TGCGCCAGCAGCTTTGGGGACCAACTGAACACTGAAGCTTTCTTT.

The genes are TRBV7-9 and TRBJ2-3; no clear D gene. The germline V and J ends were trimmed by 5 bases and 1 base, with 16 bases remaining between them. This CDR3 has 16 residues. CDR1 is SEHNR and CDR2 is FQNEAQ in the germline V gene (reference sequence). Here the CDR3 DNA reads TGTGCCAGCAGCAATACAGCCAACTGGGGCACAGATACGCAGTATTTT. Amino acids: CASSNTANWGTDTQYF.

The chain uses TRBV28 and TRBJ2-5, with D maybe TRBD2 (6 bases). The CDR3 loop spans 17 amino acids. Germline V gene lookup returns CDR1 MDHEN and CDR2 SYDVKM. The V end was cut by 2 bases, the J end by 1 base, with 17 bases between. The CDR3 sequence: CASSLRGLAPSQETQYF. In nucleotides, the CDR3 is TGTGCCAGCAGTTTACGCGGTCTAGCGCCTTCCCAAGAGACCCAGTACTTC.